This T cell receptor (beta chain) was sequenced for a study of tumor and adjacent non-tumor tissue in lung cancer. This sample's RNA came from whole unsorted tissue. The normal lung tissue was taken more than 3 cm from the tumor edge. A modified ARM-PCR protocol with three rounds of nested PCR amplified TCRbeta. TCRdb called the multiplex PCR reads again in MiXCR, with one record for every CDR3 protein. The data hold nearly 50,000 distinct CDR3 sequences, with about 68% observed a single time. This CDR3 region has 15 residues. The V gene lost 4 bases and the J gene lost 5 bases, with 18 bases spanning the gap.

V and J are TRBV12-3 or TRBV12-4 and TRBJ2-7, with D possibly matching TRBD2 (5 bases). The specimen was distant non-tumor lung tissue. This receptor was taken from a woman between 65 and 79 years old with non-small cell lung cancer. Here the CDR3 reads CASSSGSGGVNEQYF. In nucleotides, the CDR3 is TGTGCCAGCAGTTCAGGAAGCGGCGGAGTGAACGAGCAGTACTTC.